Below, 19 T cell receptor beta chains from the same sample are listed, as sequenced in a study of T-cell reconstitution after alpha-beta-depleted transplantation in children. Notes on the study in general: By one year post-transplant, T-cell counts and diversity largely arose from T cells that were newly produced.

Preparation of the TCRbeta library was carried out with unique molecular identifiers. TCRdb independently ran MiXCR on the PCR reads; one entry per CDR3 protein. This sample has about 300,000 distinct CDR3 sequences, with almost 8% found just once. These receptors have no known antigen. Source: peripheral blood, taken 360 days after TCRalphabeta/CD19-depleted stem cell transplant. All receptors derive from a female patient younger than 10 who had a stem cell transplant for Fanconi anemia, so the T cells may come from the graft donor.

In its sample, this clonotype was seen many times. The CDR3 DNA sequence: TGTGCCAGCAGTTCCTCTGGGACTAGCGGGGCAACAGATACGCAGTATTTT. Translating gives CASSSSGTSGATDTQYF. This chain connects TRBV6-5 to TRBJ2-3; 13 bases map to TRBD2. V was pared by 4 bases and J by 3 bases, with 7 bases of the junction left unmatched. The V gene's germline CDR1 is MNHEY and CDR2 SVGAGI. CDR3 length equals 17 residues.

The sample holds a few counts of this clonotype. This rearrangement joins TRBV7-2 to TRBJ2-1; 7 nucleotides agree with TRBD2. CDR1 is SGHTA, CDR2 FQGNSA, per germline. Trimming at V came to 2 bases and at J to 2 bases, leaving 9 bases not matched to a gene. The CDR3 spans 17 residues. CDR3 region: CASSLQGSGLPYNEQFF. CDR3 nucleotide sequence: TGTGCCAGCAGCTTACAGGGTAGCGGGCTTCCCTACAATGAGCAGTTCTTC.

Ten or more counts support this clonotype. J is TRBJ2-3 and V is TRBV20-1; no clear D. Trimming took off 3 bases at V and 12 bases at J, with 4 bases between the two ends. Germline lookup yields CDR1 DFQATT and CDR2 SNEGSKA (reference sequence). The CDR3 totals 8 residues. CDR3 DNA: TGCAGTGCTAGTCCTCAGTATTTT. Translating gives CSASPQYF.

This clonotype was recorded a few times. The chain couples TRBV2 to TRBJ1-6; the D is unclear. Germline V lookup: CDR1 SNHLY, CDR2 FYNNEI. The CDR3 covers 12 residues. V lost 3 bases and J 7 bases, leaving 4 bases between the germline ends. The CDR3, as DNA: TGTGCCAGCAGTGAGTCGAATTCACCCCTCCACTTT. Protein product: CASSESNSPLHF.

This clonotype was counted ten times or more. V is TRBV6-5 and J is TRBJ2-6; 14 nucleotides agree with TRBD2. The CDR3 is 19 amino acids. Germline lookup yields CDR1 MNHEY and CDR2 SVGAGI. J lost 0 bases, V lost 7 bases, and 8 bases had no gene match. CDR3 amino acids: CASKIRTSGGSSGANVLTF. DNA of the CDR3: TGTGCCAGCAAAATACGGACTAGCGGGGGGAGCTCTGGGGCCAACGTCCTGACTTTC.

In this sample, this clonotype turned up a few times. This chain uses TRBV7-9 with TRBJ2-3; D might be TRBD2 (6 bases). The germline gives CDR1 SEHNR, CDR2 FQNEAQ (reference sequence). The V end was cut by 5 bases, the J end by 2 bases, with 17 bases between. This CDR3 contains 16 residues. The CDR3, as DNA: TGTGCCAGCAGCCTTACCCTGGCGGGGCTCACAGATACGCAGTATTTT. It translates to CASSLTLAGLTDTQYF.

The chain carries TRBV2 and TRBJ2-2; D is ambiguous. Looked up from germline, CDR1 is SNHLY and CDR2 is FYNNEI. This CDR3 is built from 13 residues. V was pared by 7 bases and J by 0 bases, with 6 bases between. CDR3 nucleotides: TGTGCCAGCAAGCTACCGAACACCGGGGAGCTGTTTTTT. It codes for CASKLPNTGELFF.

This clonotype was observed a handful of times. This rearrangement joins TRBV6-5 to TRBJ2-1; TRBD2 matches at 8 bases. Trimming cost V 5 bases and J 7 bases; bases outside gene matches: 10. The CDR3 length is 15 residues. The germline V gene encodes CDR1 MNHEY and CDR2 SVGAGI. CDR3 amino acids: CASSTLSGMKNEQFF. CDR3 coding DNA: TGTGCCAGCAGTACTCTTAGCGGGATGAAGAATGAGCAGTTCTTC.

This clonotype was detected many times. The V and J genes are TRBV5-5 and TRBJ2-7; a weak D match, TRBD2 (5 bases). Trimming removed 6 bases from V and 0 bases from J, with 19 bases in between. The CDR3 spans 16 residues. Germline V gene lookup returns CDR1 SGHKS and CDR2 YYEKEE (reference sequence). This CDR3 reads CASTQLATQSSYEQYF. DNA for the CDR3: TGTGCCAGCACCCAGCTAGCAACCCAAAGCTCCTACGAGCAGTACTTC.

This clonotype was recorded at least ten times. V gene TRBV20-1 combines with J gene TRBJ2-2, with 8 bases that match TRBD2. Germline V CDR1 and CDR2: DFQATT, SNEGSKA (reference sequence). The CDR3 is 13 residues long. Trimming took 1 base from V and 6 from J; bases not matched to a gene: 1. CDR3 bases: TGCAGTGCTAGAGCGGGGGGGGCCGGGGAGCTGTTTTTT. The encoded protein is CSARAGGAGELFF.

The gene calls are TRBV6-7 and TRBJ1-1; no clear D. TRBV6-7 is an ORF for which the function is uncertain. V dropped 11 bases and J dropped 2 bases, with 12 bases sitting between them. The CDR3 consists of 12 residues. CDR3 DNA: TGTGCCTTCAGTTCTGGAAACACTGAAGCTTTCTTT. Translated, it gives CAFSSGNTEAFF.

This clonotype appeared many times. V and J are TRBV12-3 or TRBV12-4 and TRBJ1-5; D is undetermined. V was shortened by 6 bases and J by 6 bases, with 15 bases between the two germline ends. The CDR3 has 14 amino acids. The chain's CDR3 is CASSLGSKGQPQHF. DNA for the CDR3: TGTGCCAGCAGCCTAGGGAGCAAGGGTCAGCCCCAGCATTTT.

CDR3 coding DNA: TGTGCCAGCAGGCGGACGGACTATGGCTACACCTTC. This encodes CASRRTDYGYTF. This chain connects TRBV7-9 to TRBJ1-2; unclear D gene. The V gene lost 6 bases and the J gene lost 3 bases, with 8 bases spanning the gap. The germline V gene has CDR1 SEHNR and CDR2 FQNEAQ (reference sequence). The CDR3 is 12 residues long.

Details on this clonotype: Just one base apart from a much larger clone, this may be a read error. J is TRBJ1-1 and V is TRBV5-1, with 8 bases aligning to TRBD1. The V segment lost 3 bases and the J segment 6 bases; nucleotides outside the gene matches: 10. Germline loops: CDR1 SGHRS, CDR2 YFSETQ. CDR3 length equals 15 residues. CDR3 sequence (DNA): TGCGCCAGCAGCTGGACAGGGTCAGGGAGCGCTGAAGCTTTCTTT. It specifies CASSWTGSGSAEAFF.

In this sample, this clonotype turned up many times. V and J are TRBV5-1 and TRBJ1-1; no clear D. Trimming left V 2 bases short and J 0 bases short, with 8 bases between. CDR3 length: 14 amino acids. Germline CDR1 and CDR2: SGHRS and YFSETQ. The CDR3 DNA sequence: TGCGCCAGCAGCTTTGGCAACATGAACACTGAAGCTTTCTTT. Residues: CASSFGNMNTEAFF.

The J gene is TRBJ2-2, the V gene TRBV20-1; D may be TRBD1 or TRBD2 (5 bases each). Germline V gene data show CDR1 as DFQATT and CDR2 as SNEGSKA (reference sequence). The V and J ends lost 0 bases and 2 bases respectively, with 25 bases between them. This CDR3 has 20 residues. The CDR3, as DNA: TGCAGTGCTAGAGAGACCCCCAATTCGGGTCAGGGACGCAACACCGGGGAGCTGTTTTTT. Translating gives CSARETPNSGQGRNTGELFF.

Ten or more counts support this clonotype. This rearrangement joins TRBV24-1 to TRBJ2-3; TRBD1 matches 7 bases. This CDR3 is 13 amino acids long. The germline CDR1 and CDR2 sequences are KGHDR and SFDVKD. Germline trimming cut 8 bases from V and 7 bases from J; bases unmatched to any gene: 8. The CDR3 loop is CATKEGGQNTQYF. In DNA, the CDR3 is TGTGCCACCAAGGAAGGGGGCCAGAATACGCAGTATTTT.

This clonotype appeared many times. The rearrangement links TRBV5-1 to TRBJ1-2, with 9 bases aligning to TRBD1. CDR1 is SGHRS and CDR2 is YFSETQ in the germline V gene. CDR3 length: 13 residues. V lost 3 bases and J lost 3; bases outside the gene matches: 0. For the CDR3, the DNA is TGCGCCAGCAGCTGGACAGGGGACTATGGCTACACCTTC. As protein: CASSWTGDYGYTF.

The sample holds a few counts of this clonotype. The chain joins TRBV18 to TRBJ1-6; D remains unclear. With 2 bases removed from V and 5 bases from J, the gap between germline ends came to 10 bases. The CDR3 is made up of 15 amino acids. Germline V gene data show CDR1 as KGHSH and CDR2 as LQKENI. The CDR3 DNA reads as TGTGCCAGCTCACCAACGGCTACAGATAATTCACCCCTCCACTTT. Residues: CASSPTATDNSPLHF.